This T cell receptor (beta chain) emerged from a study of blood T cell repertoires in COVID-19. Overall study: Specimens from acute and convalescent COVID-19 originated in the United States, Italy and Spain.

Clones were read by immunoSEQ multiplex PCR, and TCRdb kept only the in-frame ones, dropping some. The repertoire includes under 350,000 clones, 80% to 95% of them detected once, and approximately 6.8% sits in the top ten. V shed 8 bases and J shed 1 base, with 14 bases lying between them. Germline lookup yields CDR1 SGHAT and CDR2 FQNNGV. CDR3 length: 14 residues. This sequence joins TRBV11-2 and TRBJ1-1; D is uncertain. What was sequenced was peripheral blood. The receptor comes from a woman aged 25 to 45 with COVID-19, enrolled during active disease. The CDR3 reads CASAIDTKNTEAFF. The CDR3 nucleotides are TGTGCCAGCGCGATCGACACCAAGAACACTGAAGCTTTCTTT.